This T cell receptor beta chain was recovered during a study of T cell responses to AZD1222 COVID-19 vaccine. This clone was detected only once. Losses at the gene ends were 6 bases for V and 4 bases for J; bases not matched to a gene: 7. Per germline, CDR1 MRHNA and CDR2 SNTAGT. The CDR3 spans 14 residues. Sequencing was performed with immunoSEQ multiplex PCR; in TCRdb, only in-frame clones are kept and a portion is missing. The sample contains 170,000 or so clones, approximately 90% of which appear only once. Specimen: peripheral blood, collected on day 0 of AZD1222 vaccination. The chain uses TRBV6-4 and TRBJ2-7; 9 nucleotides match TRBD1. This TCR was recovered from an adult in good health. This CDR3 is CASRGTGGPYEQYF. Here the CDR3 DNA reads TGTGCCAGCAGGGGAACAGGGGGCCCATACGAGCAGTACTTC.